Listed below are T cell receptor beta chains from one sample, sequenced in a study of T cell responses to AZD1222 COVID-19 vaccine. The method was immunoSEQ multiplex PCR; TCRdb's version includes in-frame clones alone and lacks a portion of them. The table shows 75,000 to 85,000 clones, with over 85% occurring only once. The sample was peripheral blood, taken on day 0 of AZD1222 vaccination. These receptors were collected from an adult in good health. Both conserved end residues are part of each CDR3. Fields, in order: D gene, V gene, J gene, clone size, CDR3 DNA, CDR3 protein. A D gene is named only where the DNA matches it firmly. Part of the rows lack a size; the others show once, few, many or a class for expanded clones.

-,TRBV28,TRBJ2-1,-,TGTGCCACACAGGGATATCAGGCCAATGAGCAGTTCTTC,CATQGYQANEQFF
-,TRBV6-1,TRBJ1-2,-,TGTGCCAGCAGTGCCGGTGGCGGACAAACCTATGGCTACACCTTC,CASSAGGGQTYGYTF
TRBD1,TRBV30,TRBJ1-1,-,TGTGCCTGGAGCTCACAGGGGGCGCGGACTGAAGCTTTCTTT,CAWSSQGARTEAFF
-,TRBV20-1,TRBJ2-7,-,TGCAGTGCTAGTGCCAGGGCAGACTACGAGCAGTACTTC,CSASARADYEQYF
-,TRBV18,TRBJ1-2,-,TGTGCCAGCTCGGGAGATGCTAACTATGGCTACACCTTC,CASSGDANYGYTF
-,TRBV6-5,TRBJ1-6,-,TGTGCCAGCAGTTACTCCGGCTGGTATTCACCCCTCCACTTT,CASSYSGWYSPLHF
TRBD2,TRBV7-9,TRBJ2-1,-,TGTGCCAGCAGCTCAAAAGCGGGGGGGCCTTTCGATGAGCAGTTCTTC,CASSSKAGGPFDEQFF
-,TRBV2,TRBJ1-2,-,TGTGCCAGCAGTGGTCAGGGGCGCATCTATGGCTACACCTTC,CASSGQGRIYGYTF
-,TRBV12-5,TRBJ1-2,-,TGTGCTAGTTCTGCGAGTAACTATGGCTACACCTTC,CASSASNYGYTF
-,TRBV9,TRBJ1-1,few,TGTGCCAGCAGCGAAGGGTTCGAGAACACTGAAGCTTTCTTT,CASSEGFENTEAFF
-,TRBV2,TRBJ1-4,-,TGTGCCAGCGACACGGATGGCGAAAAACTGTTTTTT,CASDTDGEKLFF
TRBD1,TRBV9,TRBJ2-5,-,TGTGCCAGCAGCGTAGGGGGGACAGGGTTCCAAGAGACCCAGTACTTC,CASSVGGTGFQETQYF
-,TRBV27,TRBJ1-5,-,TGTGCCAGCAGTTTACCAGGGCAGCCCCAGCATTTT,CASSLPGQPQHF
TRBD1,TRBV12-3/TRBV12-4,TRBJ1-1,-,TGTGCCAGCAGAGAGACAGGGGGCCAAGAAGCTTTCTTT,CASRETGGQEAFF
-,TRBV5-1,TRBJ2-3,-,TGCGCCAGCCATAACACAGATACGCAGTATTTT,CASHNTDTQYF
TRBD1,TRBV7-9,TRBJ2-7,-,TGTGCCAGCGACGGGACAGGGGGCTTCGAGCAGTACTTC,CASDGTGGFEQYF
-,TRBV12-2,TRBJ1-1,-,TGTGCAAGTCGTTCTAAACTATACCGGGACAAGAACACTGAAGCTTTCTTT,CASRSKLYRDKNTEAFF
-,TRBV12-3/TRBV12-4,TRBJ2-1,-,TGTGCCAGCAGTTTCCACCAGGGCGATGAGCAGTTCTTC,CASSFHQGDEQFF
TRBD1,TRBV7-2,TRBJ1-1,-,TGTGCCAGCAGCTTAATCCGGGACAGGGGGCCCCTGATGAACACTGAAGCTTTCTTT,CASSLIRDRGPLMNTEAFF
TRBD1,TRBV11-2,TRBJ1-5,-,TGTGCCAGCAGCGACAGGGGAGGCCAGCCCCAGCATTTT,CASSDRGGQPQHF
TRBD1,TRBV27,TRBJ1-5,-,TGTGCCAGCAGATTCGGACAGGGAGGCAATCAGCCCCAGCATTTT,CASRFGQGGNQPQHF
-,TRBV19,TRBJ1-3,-,TGTGCCAGTAGTGCCGGACAGCCCGGAAACACCATATATTTT,CASSAGQPGNTIYF
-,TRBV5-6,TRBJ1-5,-,TGTGCCAGCAGCTTTTGGGACAACAATCAGCCCCAGCATTTT,CASSFWDNNQPQHF
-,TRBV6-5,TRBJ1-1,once,TGTGCCAGCAGTTACCGGCCAGTGAACACTGAAGCTTTCTTT,CASSYRPVNTEAFF
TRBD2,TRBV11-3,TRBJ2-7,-,TGTGCCAGCAGCTTACTCCCAGCGGGAGGGCCCGAGCAGTACTTC,CASSLLPAGGPEQYF
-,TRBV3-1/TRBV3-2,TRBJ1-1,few,TGTGCCAGCAGCCAAGGAGCAGGGGAGAACACTGAAGCTTTCTTT,CASSQGAGENTEAFF
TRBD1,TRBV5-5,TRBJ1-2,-,TGTGCCAGCAGCCTCCTGACAGGGAGTGGCTACACCTTC,CASSLLTGSGYTF
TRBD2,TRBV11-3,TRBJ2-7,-,TGTGCCAGCAGCAAGGGACTAGCGGGACGCTACGAGCAGTACTTC,CASSKGLAGRYEQYF
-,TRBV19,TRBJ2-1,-,TGTGCCAGTAGTATAATGAAGAGCTCCTACAATGAGCAGTTCTTC,CASSIMKSSYNEQFF
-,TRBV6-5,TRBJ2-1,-,TGTGCCAGCAGTTCCCCAACCTACAATGAGCAGTTCTTC,CASSSPTYNEQFF
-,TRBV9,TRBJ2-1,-,TGTGCCAGCAGCGTAGATATTCAGGGATGGTACAATGAGCAGTTCTTC,CASSVDIQGWYNEQFF
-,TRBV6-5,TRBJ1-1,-,TGTGCCAGCAGGGACCGGGCGTTTTCGGCTGAAGCTTTCTTT,CASRDRAFSAEAFF